The TCR beta chain described here comes from a study of shared clonotypes between healthy human individuals. As for the study in general: The study drew on a couple of women and a few men aged 18 to 49 as donors. Study-wide points: Sequencing depth was expected to affect clonotype sharing among donors.

In the authors' workflow: In the immunoSEQ data, sequences were junction-only and lacked quality scores, so filtering differed. Only in-frame clones appear in the TCRdb table, and some are missing; sequencing was by immunoSEQ multiplex PCR. Clone size and V and J calls were adopted from that table, with D and trimming inferred from the DNA. The sample lists approximately 460,000 clones, approximately 80% occurring once. Comment on this clone: What it binds is unknown. The junction and the germline gene differ at one end; a read error may be behind it.

The CDR3 is 15 residues long. Germline-derived CDR1 and CDR2 are SSHAT and FNYEAQ (reference sequence). The sample was PBMCs. The source is a woman aged 40 to 50 in good health. Some clones in this sample may be carry-over from other donors' samples. The V gene is TRBV7-7, the J gene TRBJ2-2; 8 bases are shared with TRBD1. CDR3 sequence reads: CASRPGTGVDGELFF. The CDR3 region has the DNA TGTGCTAGCAGACCCGGGACAGGCGTTGACGGGGAGCTGTTTTTT.